These 15 T cell receptor beta chains share one sample of origin, sequenced in a study of CD8 T cells in ankylosing spondylitis. These receptors are not linked to any known antigen. TCRdb fed the 5' RACE reads into MiXCR, producing one record per CDR3 protein. The sample contains about 540,000 distinct CDR3 sequences, about 13% of which appear only once. Study-wide results and limits: One TCR beta motif, made up of eight or nine highly homologous variants, appeared characteristic of ankylosing spondylitis blood.

The sequenced sample consisted of blood, either unsorted or a sorted T cell fraction (not recorded which). These receptors were taken from a male donor with ankylosing spondylitis.

This rearrangement joins TRBV20-1 to TRBJ2-7, with D perhaps matching TRBD1 or TRBD2 (5 bases each). Germline CDR1 reads DFQATT; CDR2 reads SNEGSKA (reference sequence). With 5 bases removed from V and 6 bases from J, the gap between germline ends came to 14 bases. CDR3 length: 12 residues. CDR3: CSARGPQGEQYF. For the CDR3, the DNA is TGCAGTGCTCGGGGCCCCCAGGGCGAGCAGTACTTC.

This clonotype was picked up a small number of times. This rearrangement joins TRBV3-1 to TRBJ1-1; D gene uncertain. The CDR3 is 13 amino acids. Trimming left V 4 bases short and J 2 bases short, with 8 bases between. From germline, CDR1 is LGHDT and CDR2 YNNKEL (reference sequence). CDR3 region: CASSRTDNTEAFF. The CDR3 region has the DNA TGTGCCAGCAGCCGCACAGACAACACTGAAGCTTTCTTT.

This clonotype was counted between two and nine times. This sequence joins TRBV24-1 and TRBJ2-3, with D perhaps being TRBD1 or TRBD2 (7 bases each). In germline, CDR1 is KGHDR, CDR2 SFDVKD. This CDR3 comprises 14 residues. V lost 6 bases and J lost 4, with 13 bases in between. The CDR3 protein is CATSIRGGADTQYF. For the CDR3, the DNA is TGTGCCACCAGTATCAGGGGGGGCGCAGATACGCAGTATTTT.

This clonotype was found many times. The chain joins TRBV5-1 to TRBJ2-7, with a tentative D call TRBD2 (6 bases). V was clipped by 4 bases and J by 4 bases, with 15 bases between them. The CDR3 runs 14 residues. Germline-derived CDR1 and CDR2 are SGHRS and YFSETQ. The CDR3 loop is CASSHGTASYEQYV. CDR3 DNA sequence: TGCGCCAGCAGCCACGGGACTGCATCGTACGAGCAGTACGTC.

In nucleotides, the CDR3 is TGCAGTGCTAGAGATAGGACAGGACAAGAGACCCAGTACTTC. Residues: CSARDRTGQETQYF. The genes are TRBV20-1 and TRBJ2-5; 7 bases are a match to TRBD1. J lost 2 bases, V lost 0 bases, and 3 bases had no gene match. Germline-derived CDR1 and CDR2 are DFQATT and SNEGSKA (reference sequence). The CDR3 sequence is 14 residues long.

This clonotype occurred a few times. The V call is TRBV11-2, the J call TRBJ1-2, with TRBD1 identical over 7 bases. Per germline, CDR1 SGHAT and CDR2 FQNNGV. V lost 4 bases and J lost 4; bases outside the gene matches: 9. CDR3 length equals 15 residues. CDR3 amino acids: CASSSPPGGVYGYTF. The CDR3 nucleotides read TGTGCCAGCAGCTCCCCCCCAGGGGGGGTCTATGGCTACACCTTC.

This chain links TRBV25-1 with TRBJ2-3; TRBD1 or TRBD2 may be the D gene (5 bases each). Germline loops: CDR1 MGHDK, CDR2 SYGVNS. This CDR3 contains 15 residues. With 1 base removed from V and 4 bases from J, the gap between germline ends came to 12 bases. CDR3 coding DNA: TGTGCCAGCAGTGAATTGATGGGGCGGGCAGATACGCAGTATTTT. This encodes CASSELMGRADTQYF.

This clonotype was detected a few times. The V and J genes are TRBV29-1 and TRBJ2-2; 9 nucleotides align to TRBD1. The CDR3 runs 14 residues. V was clipped by 5 bases and J by 1 base; unmatched bases: 2. CDR1 and CDR2 from the germline V gene are SQVTM and ANQGSEA. CDR3 in amino acids: CSVWDRVNTGELFF. The DNA of the CDR3 is TGCAGCGTTTGGGACAGGGTGAACACCGGGGAGCTGTTTTTT.

The V and J genes are TRBV20-1 and TRBJ1-1; tentatively, D is TRBD1 (5 bases). The V end lost 7 bases, the J end lost 3 bases, and 12 bases lay between the germline ends. Germline loops: CDR1 DFQATT, CDR2 SNEGSKA (reference sequence). The CDR3 totals 12 residues. The CDR3 protein is CSVIQGDTEAFF. CDR3 nucleotide sequence: TGCAGTGTTATCCAGGGAGACACTGAAGCTTTCTTT.

The sample holds a few counts of this clonotype. The genes are TRBV5-1 and TRBJ2-3; 7 nucleotides match TRBD2. CDR1 SGHRS and CDR2 YFSETQ come from the germline V gene. The CDR3 length is 17 residues. The ends lost 3 bases at V and 7 bases at J; junction bases unmatched: 17. CDR3 in amino acids: CASSSTSVERGMNTQYF. For the CDR3, the DNA is TGCGCCAGCAGCTCCACGTCGGTGGAGCGGGGCATGAATACGCAGTATTTT.

This clonotype was seen more than once but under ten times. The chain recombines TRBV5-6 with TRBJ1-2, with D maybe TRBD1 (5 bases). The CDR3 contains 16 residues. The germline V gene encodes CDR1 SGHDT and CDR2 YYEEEE. V lost 1 base to trimming and J lost 4 bases, with 17 bases between them. CDR3 in DNA: TGTGCCAGCAGCTTGCGGTCCTTAGGGGAATTCTATGGCTACACCTTC. Translating gives CASSLRSLGEFYGYTF.

This clonotype was recorded a few times. The rearrangement links TRBV20-1 to TRBJ2-5; no definite D call. This CDR3 has 12 amino acids. V gave up 4 bases and J gave up 1 base, with 7 bases separating them. The germline CDR1 and CDR2 sequences are DFQATT and SNEGSKA (reference sequence). The CDR3 here is CSATSAQETQYF. In nucleotides, the CDR3 is TGCAGTGCTACCTCGGCCCAAGAGACCCAGTACTTC.

This clonotype has more than one count but fewer than ten. The genes are TRBV4-2 and TRBJ2-7; D is perhaps TRBD2 (6 bases). Germline V gene data show CDR1 as LGHNA and CDR2 as YNFKEQ. This CDR3 has 15 amino acids. The V end lost 4 bases, the J end lost 2 bases, and 15 bases lay between the germline ends. Written as DNA, the CDR3 is TGTGCCAGCAGCCTCTTGGAGGGGCGCGCCTACGAGCAGTACTTC. This codes for CASSLLEGRAYEQYF.

The V gene is TRBV11-2, the J gene TRBJ1-2, with D perhaps matching TRBD1 (5 bases). CDR3 length: 15 residues. CDR1 is SGHAT and CDR2 is FQNNGV in the germline V gene. V was clipped by 3 bases and J by 1 base, with 12 bases between them. This chain's CDR3 is CASSFAGPFNYGYTF. CDR3 nucleotide sequence: TGTGCCAGCAGCTTCGCAGGGCCATTTAACTATGGCTACACCTTC.

This clonotype was seen a few times. This sequence joins TRBV6-2 or TRBV6-3 and TRBJ2-3; D tentatively fits TRBD1 or TRBD2 (6 bases each). CDR3 length: 15 amino acids. CDR1 is MNHEY, CDR2 SVGEGT, per germline. Trimming removed 10 bases from V and 4 bases from J, with 21 bases in between. The CDR3 region has the DNA TGTGCCACCTATCCCGAGGGGGGCCTATCAGATACGCAGTATTTT. Amino acids: CATYPEGGLSDTQYF.